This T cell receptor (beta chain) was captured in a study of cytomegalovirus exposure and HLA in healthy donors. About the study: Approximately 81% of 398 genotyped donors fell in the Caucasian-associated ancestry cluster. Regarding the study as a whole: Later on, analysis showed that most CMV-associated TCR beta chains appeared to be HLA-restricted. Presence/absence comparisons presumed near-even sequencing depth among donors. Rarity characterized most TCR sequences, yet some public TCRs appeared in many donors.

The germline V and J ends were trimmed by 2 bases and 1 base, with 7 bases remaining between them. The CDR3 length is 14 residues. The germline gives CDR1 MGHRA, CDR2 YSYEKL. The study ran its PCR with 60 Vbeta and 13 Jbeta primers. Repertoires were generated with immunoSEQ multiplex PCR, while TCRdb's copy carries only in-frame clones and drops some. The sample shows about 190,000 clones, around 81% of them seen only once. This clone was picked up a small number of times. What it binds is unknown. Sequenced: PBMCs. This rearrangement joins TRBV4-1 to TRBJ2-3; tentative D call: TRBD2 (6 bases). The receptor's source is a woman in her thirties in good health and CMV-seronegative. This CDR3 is CASSQLAGTDTQYF. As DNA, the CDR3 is TGCGCCAGCAGCCAATTAGCGGGCACAGATACGCAGTATTTT.